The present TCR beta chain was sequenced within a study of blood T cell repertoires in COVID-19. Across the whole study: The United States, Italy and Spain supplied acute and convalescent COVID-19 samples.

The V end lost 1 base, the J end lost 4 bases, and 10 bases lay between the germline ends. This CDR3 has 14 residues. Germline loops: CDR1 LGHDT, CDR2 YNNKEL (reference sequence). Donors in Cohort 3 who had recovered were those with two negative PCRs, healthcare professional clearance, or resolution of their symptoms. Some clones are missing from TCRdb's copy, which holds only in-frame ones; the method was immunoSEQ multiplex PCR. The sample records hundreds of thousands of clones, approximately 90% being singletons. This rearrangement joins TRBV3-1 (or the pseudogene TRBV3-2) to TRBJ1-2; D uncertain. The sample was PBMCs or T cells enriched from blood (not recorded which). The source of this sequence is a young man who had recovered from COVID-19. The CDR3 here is CASSQGEGIYGYTF. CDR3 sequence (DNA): TGTGCCAGCAGCCAAGGAGAGGGTATCTATGGCTACACCTTC.